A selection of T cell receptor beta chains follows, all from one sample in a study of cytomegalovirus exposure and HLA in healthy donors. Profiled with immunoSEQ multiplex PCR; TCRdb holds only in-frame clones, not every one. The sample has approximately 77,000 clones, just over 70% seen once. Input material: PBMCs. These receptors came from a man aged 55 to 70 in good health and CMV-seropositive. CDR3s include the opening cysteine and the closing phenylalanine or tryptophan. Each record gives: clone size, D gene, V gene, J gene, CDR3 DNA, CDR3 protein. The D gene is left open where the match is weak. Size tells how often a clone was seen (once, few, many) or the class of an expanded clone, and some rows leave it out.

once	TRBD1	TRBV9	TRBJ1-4	TGTGCCAGCAGCCCCCGGGACAGGGGTAATGAAAAACTGTTTTTT	CASSPRDRGNEKLFF
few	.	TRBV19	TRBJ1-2	TGTGCCAGTAGCCCCTTTGGGGCGCCCTATGGCTACACCTTC	CASSPFGAPYGYTF
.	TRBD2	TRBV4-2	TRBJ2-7	TGTGCCAGCAGCCAAAGCGGGAGACCCTACGAGCAGTACTTC	CASSQSGRPYEQYF
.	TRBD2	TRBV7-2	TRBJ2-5	TGTGCCAGCACCTCAACGGGGGGGGCCTGGGAGACCCAGTACTTC	CASTSTGGAWETQYF
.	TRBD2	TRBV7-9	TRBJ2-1	TGTTCCAGCAGCATGGGGACTAGCGGGAGTATTGACAATGAGCAGTTCTTC	CSSSMGTSGSIDNEQFF
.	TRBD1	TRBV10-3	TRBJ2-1	TGTGCCATCAGTAGTCCGGGACAGGGGTCCTACAATGAGCAGTTCTTC	CAISSPGQGSYNEQFF
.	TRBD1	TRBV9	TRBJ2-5	TGTGCCAGCAGCGGACAGGGGTGGTTGGAGACCCAGTACTTC	CASSGQGWLETQYF
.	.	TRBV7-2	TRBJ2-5	TGTGCCAGCAGCGGACAGAGAGAAGAGACCCAGTACTTC	CASSGQREETQYF
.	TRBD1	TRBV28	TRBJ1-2	TGTGCCAGCAGTTACACCGGGACAGGGACATACTATGGCTACACCTTC	CASSYTGTGTYYGYTF
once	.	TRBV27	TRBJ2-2	TGTGCCAGCAGTACATCCGGGACAACAACAAACACCGGGGAGCTGTTTTTT	CASSTSGTTTNTGELFF
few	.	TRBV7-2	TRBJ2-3	TGTGCCAGCAGCTTGGGACACCAAGGGACAGATACGCAGTATTTT	CASSLGHQGTDTQYF
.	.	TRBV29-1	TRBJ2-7	TGCAGCGTAGCCACGTGGGACTCCGAGCAGTACTTC	CSVATWDSEQYF
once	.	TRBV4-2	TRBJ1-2	TGTGCCAGCAGCCAACCCCAGGGGTACTATGGCTACACCTTC	CASSQPQGYYGYTF
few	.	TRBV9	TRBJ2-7	TGTGCCAGCAGCGCCAACTCTTACGAGCAGTACTTC	CASSANSYEQYF
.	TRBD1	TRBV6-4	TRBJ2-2	TGTGCCAGCAGCAGCGGGACAGGGTCGCGCGGGGAGCTGTTTTTT	CASSSGTGSRGELFF
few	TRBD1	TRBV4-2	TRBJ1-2	TGTGCCAGCAGCCCCGGACAGGGGGCGAACGGCTACACCTTC	CASSPGQGANGYTF
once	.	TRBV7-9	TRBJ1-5	TGTGCCAGCAGCTTAGGGGGGCAGGGAAATCAGCCCCAGCATTTT	CASSLGGQGNQPQHF
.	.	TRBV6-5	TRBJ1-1	TGTGCCAGCAGTTACTCTCCCCAGGGCTTCGAAGCTTTCTTT	CASSYSPQGFEAFF
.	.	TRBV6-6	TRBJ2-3	TGTGCCAGCAGTGGCCCAGGGTCAGATACGCAGTATTTT	CASSGPGSDTQYF
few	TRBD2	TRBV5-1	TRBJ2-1	TGCGCCAGCAGGGAAATCGGGACTAGCGGGTACAATGAGCAGTTCTTC	CASREIGTSGYNEQFF
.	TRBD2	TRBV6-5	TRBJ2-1	TGTGCCAGCAGACTAGCGGGAGATCTCTACAATGAGCAGTTCTTC	CASRLAGDLYNEQFF
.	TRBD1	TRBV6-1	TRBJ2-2	TGTGCCAGCAGTGACCGCCTAGGGGGCATGGGAACCGGGGAGCTGTTTTTT	CASSDRLGGMGTGELFF
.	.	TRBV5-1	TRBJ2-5	TGCGCCAGCAGCTTGGGATTTAGCGTGCAAGAGACCCAGTACTTC	CASSLGFSVQETQYF
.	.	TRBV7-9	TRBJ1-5	TGTGCCAGCAGCTTAGGCGGGGGCGGTAGCAATCAGCCCCAGCATTTT	CASSLGGGGSNQPQHF
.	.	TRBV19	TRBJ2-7	TGTGCCAGTAGTATTGGGGCCTTCGACGAGCAGTACTTC	CASSIGAFDEQYF
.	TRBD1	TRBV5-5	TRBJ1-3	TGTGCCAGCAGCCGGGACAGCCCCCTCTCTGGAAACACCATATATTTT	CASSRDSPLSGNTIYF
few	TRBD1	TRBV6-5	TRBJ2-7	TGTGCCAGCAGCTTGGACAGGCCCCCCTCCTACGAGCAGTACTTC	CASSLDRPPSYEQYF
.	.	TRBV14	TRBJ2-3	TGTGCCAGCAGTCCTAGCACAGATACGCAGTATTTT	CASSPSTDTQYF
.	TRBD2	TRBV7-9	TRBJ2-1	TGTGCCAGCAGCCCTCGACTAGCGGGAGGCAATGAGCAGTTCTTC	CASSPRLAGGNEQFF
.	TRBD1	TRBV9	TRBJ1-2	TGTGCCAGCAGCGCCGGACAGGGGGCGGCTTATGGCTACACCTTC	CASSAGQGAAYGYTF
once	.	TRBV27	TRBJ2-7	TGTGCCAGCAGTTTCTCCCCAGGGGTATCCTACGAGCAGTACTTC	CASSFSPGVSYEQYF
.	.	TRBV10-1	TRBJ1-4	TGCGCCAGCAGTGGCAGACAGGACGGGAATGAAAAACTGTTTTTT	CASSGRQDGNEKLFF
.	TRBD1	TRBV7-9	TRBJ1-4	TGTTCCAGCAGCTTAGTTGTGGACAGGGCTACGGGTGAAAAACTGTTTTTT	CSSSLVVDRATGEKLFF
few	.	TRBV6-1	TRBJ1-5	TGTGCCAGCAGTTGGGGCGACCCTAATCAGCCCCAGCATTTT	CASSWGDPNQPQHF
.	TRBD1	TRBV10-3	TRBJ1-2	TGTGCCATCAGTGAGGGGACAGGGAGAGCCTATGGCTACACCTTC	CAISEGTGRAYGYTF
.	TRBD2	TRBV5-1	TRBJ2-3	TGCGCCAGCAGCCAGACTAGCGCCGGCTTACATACGCAGTATTTT	CASSQTSAGLHTQYF
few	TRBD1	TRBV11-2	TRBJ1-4	TGTGCCAGCAGCTTTTCCGGGACAGTTAATGAAAAACTGTTTTTT	CASSFSGTVNEKLFF
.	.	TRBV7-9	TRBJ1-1	TGTGCCAGCAGCCTCGGGAGGGTCGGGGACACTGAAGCTTTCTTT	CASSLGRVGDTEAFF
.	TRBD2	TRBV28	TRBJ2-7	TGTGCCAGCAGTCTAGCGGGAGTGGGGCCCTACGAGCAGTACTTC	CASSLAGVGPYEQYF
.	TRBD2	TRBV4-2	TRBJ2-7	TGTGCCAGCAGCCAACGGGTGGGGCGGGAGGGCCTGTACGAGCAGTACTTC	CASSQRVGREGLYEQYF
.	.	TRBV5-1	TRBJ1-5	TGCGCCAGCAGGACAGAACCAAATCAGCCCCAGCATTTT	CASRTEPNQPQHF
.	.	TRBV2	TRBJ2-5	TGTGCCAGCAGTTTCCAGGGGTTGACCCAGTACTTC	CASSFQGLTQYF
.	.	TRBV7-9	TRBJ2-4	TGTGCCAGCAGCTTACAGGGAATGAGAAACATTCAGTACTTC	CASSLQGMRNIQYF
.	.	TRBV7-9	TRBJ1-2	TGTGCCAGCAGCTTAGCCGCGGGGCCCAGGGCCCATGGCTACACCTTC	CASSLAAGPRAHGYTF
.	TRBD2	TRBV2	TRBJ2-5	TGTGCCAGCAGCCTTGCAGCGGGAGGGCCCCAAGAGACCCAGTACTTC	CASSLAAGGPQETQYF
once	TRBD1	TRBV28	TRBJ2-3	TGTGCCAGCAGTTGGACAGGGGAGGCAGATACGCAGTATTTT	CASSWTGEADTQYF
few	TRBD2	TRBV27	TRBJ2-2	TGTGCCAGCAGTCCAACTAGCGGGAACACCGGGGAGCTGTTTTTT	CASSPTSGNTGELFF
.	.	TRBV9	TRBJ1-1	TGTGCCAGCAGCGTAGTTCCAGGGGACACTGAAGCTTTCTTT	CASSVVPGDTEAFF